This note documents a single TCR beta chain sequence. Germline V gives CDR1 DFQATT, CDR2 SNEGSKA (reference sequence). Unmatched junction bases numbered 13, after V lost 6 bases and J lost 3 bases. This CDR3 region has 15 residues. TCRdb redid the calling of the RT-PCR reads with MiXCR, one entry per CDR3 protein. The data show about 680,000 distinct CDR3 sequences, approximately 15% seen once. The sequenced sample was memory CD4+ T cells from blood. This chain connects TRBV20-1 to TRBJ2-7; 8 nucleotides line up with TRBD1. The TCR was taken from a female donor in good health, serving as a healthy control. CDR3 amino acids: CSANAPQGTGYEQYF. CDR3 nucleotide sequence: TGCAGTGCCAATGCCCCCCAGGGGACAGGCTACGAGCAGTACTTC.